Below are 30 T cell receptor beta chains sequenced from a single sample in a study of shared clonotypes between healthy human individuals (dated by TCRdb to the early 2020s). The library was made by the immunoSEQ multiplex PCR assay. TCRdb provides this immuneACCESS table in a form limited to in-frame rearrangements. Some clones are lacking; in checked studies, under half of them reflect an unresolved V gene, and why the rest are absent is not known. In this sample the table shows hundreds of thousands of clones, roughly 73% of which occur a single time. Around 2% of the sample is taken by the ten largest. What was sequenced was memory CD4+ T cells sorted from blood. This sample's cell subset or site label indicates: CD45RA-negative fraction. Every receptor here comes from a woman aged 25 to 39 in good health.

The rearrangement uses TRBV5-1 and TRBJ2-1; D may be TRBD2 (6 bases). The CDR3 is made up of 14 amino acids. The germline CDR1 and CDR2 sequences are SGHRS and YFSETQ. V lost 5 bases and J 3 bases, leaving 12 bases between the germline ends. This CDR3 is CASRSAEGYNEQFF. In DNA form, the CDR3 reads TGCGCCAGCAGGTCTGCGGAGGGCTACAATGAGCAGTTCTTC.

The CDR3 region has the DNA TGTGCCAGCGGGATGGCCACCGGGGAGCTGTTTTTT. Protein product: CASGMATGELFF. The chain couples TRBV11-2 to TRBJ2-2; D is unresolved. Trimming stripped 8 bases from V and 4 bases from J, with 8 bases between. CDR3 length: 12 residues. CDR1 is SGHAT and CDR2 is FQNNGV in the germline V gene.

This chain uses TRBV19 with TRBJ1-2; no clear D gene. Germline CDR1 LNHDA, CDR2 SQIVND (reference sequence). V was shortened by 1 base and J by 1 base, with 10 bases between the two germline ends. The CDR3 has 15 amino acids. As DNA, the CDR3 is TGTGCCAGTAGTATAGTAGAGCGGATTAACTATGGCTACACCTTC. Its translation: CASSIVERINYGYTF.

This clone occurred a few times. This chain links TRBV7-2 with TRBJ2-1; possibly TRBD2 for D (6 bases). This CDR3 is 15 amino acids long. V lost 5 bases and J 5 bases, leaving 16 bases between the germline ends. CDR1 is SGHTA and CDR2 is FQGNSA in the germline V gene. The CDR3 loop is CASSPWKRADNEQFF. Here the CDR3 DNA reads TGTGCCAGCAGCCCCTGGAAGCGGGCAGACAATGAGCAGTTCTTC. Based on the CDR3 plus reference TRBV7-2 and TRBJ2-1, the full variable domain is GAGVSQSPSNKVTEKGKDVELRCDPISGHTALYWYRQSLGQGLEFLIYFQGNSAPDKSGLPSDRFSAERTGGSVSTLTIQRTQQEDSAVYLCASSPWKRADNEQFFGPGTRLTVL.

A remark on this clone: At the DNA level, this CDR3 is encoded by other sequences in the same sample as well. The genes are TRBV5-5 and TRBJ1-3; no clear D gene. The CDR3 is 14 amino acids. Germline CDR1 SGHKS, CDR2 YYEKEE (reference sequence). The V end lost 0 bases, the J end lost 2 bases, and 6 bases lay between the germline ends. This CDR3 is CASSLAGTGNTIYF. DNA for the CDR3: TGTGCCAGCAGCTTGGCCGGGACTGGAAACACCATATATTTT.

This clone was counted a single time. The CDR3 region has the DNA TGTGCCAGCAGCTTAGGAGGCGATCAGCCCCAGCATTTT. Its translation: CASSLGGDQPQHF. The rearrangement uses TRBV7-2 and TRBJ1-5; D uncertain. In germline, CDR1 is SGHTA, CDR2 FQGNSA. CDR3 size: 13 residues. The V end was cut by 1 base, the J end by 5 bases, with 6 bases between.

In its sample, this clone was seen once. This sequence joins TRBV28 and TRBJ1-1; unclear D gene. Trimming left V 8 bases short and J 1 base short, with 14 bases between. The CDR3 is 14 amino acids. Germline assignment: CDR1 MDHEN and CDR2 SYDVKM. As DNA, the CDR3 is TGTGCCAGCCACTGGCAGCGGGGGAACACTGAAGCTTTCTTT. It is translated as CASHWQRGNTEAFF. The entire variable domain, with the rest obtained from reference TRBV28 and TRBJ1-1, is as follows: DVKVTQSSRYLVKRTGEKVFLECVQDMDHENMFWYRQDPGLGLRLIYFSYDVKMKEKGDIPEGYSVSREKKERFSLILESASTNQTSMYLCASHWQRGNTEAFFGQGTRLTVV.

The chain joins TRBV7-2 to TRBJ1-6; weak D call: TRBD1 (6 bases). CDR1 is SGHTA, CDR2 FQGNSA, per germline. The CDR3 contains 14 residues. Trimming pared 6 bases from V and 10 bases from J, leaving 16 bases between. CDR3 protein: CASREGRGGSPLHF. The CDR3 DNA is TGTGCCAGCAGGGAGGGCAGGGGTGGATCACCCCTCCACTTT.

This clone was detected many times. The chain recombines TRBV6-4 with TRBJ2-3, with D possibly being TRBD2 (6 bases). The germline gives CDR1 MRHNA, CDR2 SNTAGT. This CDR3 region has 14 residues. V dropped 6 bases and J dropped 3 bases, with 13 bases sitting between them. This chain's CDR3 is CASSALGTTDTQYF. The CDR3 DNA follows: TGTGCCAGCAGCGCACTCGGGACTACAGATACGCAGTATTTT.

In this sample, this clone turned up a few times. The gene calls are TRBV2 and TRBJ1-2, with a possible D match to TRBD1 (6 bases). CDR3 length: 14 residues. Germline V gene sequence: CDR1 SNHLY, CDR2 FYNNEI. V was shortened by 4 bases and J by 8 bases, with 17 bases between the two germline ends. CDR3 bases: TGTGCCAGCAGTGTAACTCACAGGGCCCGGGGCTACACCTTC. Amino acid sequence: CASSVTHRARGYTF.

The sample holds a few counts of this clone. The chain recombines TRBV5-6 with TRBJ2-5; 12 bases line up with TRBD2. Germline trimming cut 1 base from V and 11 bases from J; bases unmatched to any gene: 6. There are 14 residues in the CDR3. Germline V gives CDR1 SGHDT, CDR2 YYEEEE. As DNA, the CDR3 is TGTGCCAGCAGCTTGTGGGCTAGCGGGAGGGCTCAGTACTTC. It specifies CASSLWASGRAQYF.

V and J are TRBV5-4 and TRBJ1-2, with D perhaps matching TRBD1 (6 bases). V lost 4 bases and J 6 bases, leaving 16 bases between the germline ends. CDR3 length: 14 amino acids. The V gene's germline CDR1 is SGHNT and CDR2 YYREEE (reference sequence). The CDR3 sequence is CASSGSIGGHGYTF. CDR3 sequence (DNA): TGTGCCAGCAGCGGATCAATAGGGGGGCATGGCTACACCTTC. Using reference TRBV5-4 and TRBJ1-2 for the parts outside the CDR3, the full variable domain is ETGVTQSPTHLIKTRGQQVTLRCSSQSGHNTVSWYQQALGQGPQFIFQYYREEENGRGNFPPRFSGLQFPNYSSELNVNALELDDSALYLCASSGSIGGHGYTFGSGTRLTVV.

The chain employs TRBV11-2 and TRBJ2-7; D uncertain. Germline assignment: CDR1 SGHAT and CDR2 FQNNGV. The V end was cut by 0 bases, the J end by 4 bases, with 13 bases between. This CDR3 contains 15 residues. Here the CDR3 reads CASSLERRQIYEQYF. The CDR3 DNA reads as TGTGCCAGCAGCTTAGAAAGACGGCAGATATACGAGCAGTACTTC.

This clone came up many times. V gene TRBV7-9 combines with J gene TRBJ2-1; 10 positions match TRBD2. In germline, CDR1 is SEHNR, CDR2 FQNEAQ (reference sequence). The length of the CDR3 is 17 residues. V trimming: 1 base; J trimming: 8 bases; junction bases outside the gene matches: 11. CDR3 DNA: TGTGCCAGCAGCTTAGGAGGCCTAGCGGGAGCATCTTATGAGCAGTTCTTC. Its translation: CASSLGGLAGASYEQFF. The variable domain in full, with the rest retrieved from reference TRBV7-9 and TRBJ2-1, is DTGVSQNPRHKITKRGQNVTFRCDPISEHNRLYWYRQTLGQGPEFLTYFQNEAQLEKSRLLSDRFSAERPKGSFSTLEIQRTEQGDSAMYLCASSLGGLAGASYEQFFGPGTRLTVL.

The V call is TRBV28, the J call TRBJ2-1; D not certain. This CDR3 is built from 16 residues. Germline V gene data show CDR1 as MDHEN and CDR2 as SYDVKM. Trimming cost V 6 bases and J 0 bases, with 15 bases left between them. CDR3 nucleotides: TGTGCCAGCAGACCCCCGATCGCGTTCTCCTACAATGAGCAGTTCTTC. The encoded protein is CASRPPIAFSYNEQFF.

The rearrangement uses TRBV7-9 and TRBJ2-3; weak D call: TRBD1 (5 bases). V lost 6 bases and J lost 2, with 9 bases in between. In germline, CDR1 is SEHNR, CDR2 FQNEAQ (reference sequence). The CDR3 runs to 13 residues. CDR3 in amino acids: CASSSRDTDTQYF. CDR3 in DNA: TGTGCCAGCAGTAGCAGGGACACAGATACGCAGTATTTT.

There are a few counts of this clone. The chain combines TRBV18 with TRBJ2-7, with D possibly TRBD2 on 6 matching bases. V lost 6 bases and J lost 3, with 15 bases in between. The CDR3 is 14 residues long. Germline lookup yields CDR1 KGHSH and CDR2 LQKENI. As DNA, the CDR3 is TGTGCCAGCTCCGCCGGGACTGGATTCTACGAGCAGTACTTC. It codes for CASSAGTGFYEQYF.

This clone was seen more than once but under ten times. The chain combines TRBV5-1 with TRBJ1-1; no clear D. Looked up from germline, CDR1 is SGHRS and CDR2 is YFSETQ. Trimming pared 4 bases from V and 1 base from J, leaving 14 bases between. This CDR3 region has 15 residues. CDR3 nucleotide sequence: TGCGCCAGCAGCCCACAGAGAAGCGGGAACACTGAAGCTTTCTTT. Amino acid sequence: CASSPQRSGNTEAFF. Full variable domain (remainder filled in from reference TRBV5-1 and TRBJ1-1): KAGVTQTPRYLIKTRGQQVTLSCSPISGHRSVSWYQQTPGQGLQFLFEYFSETQRNKGNFPGRFSGRQFSNSRSEMNVSTLELGDSALYLCASSPQRSGNTEAFFGQGTRLTVV.

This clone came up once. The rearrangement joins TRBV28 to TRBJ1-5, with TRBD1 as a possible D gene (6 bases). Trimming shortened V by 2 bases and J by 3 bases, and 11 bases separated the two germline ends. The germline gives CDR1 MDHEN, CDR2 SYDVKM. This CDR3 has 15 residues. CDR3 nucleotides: TGTGCCAGCAGTTTAAGGGGGGGCCCCAATCAGCCCCAGCATTTT. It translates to CASSLRGGPNQPQHF.

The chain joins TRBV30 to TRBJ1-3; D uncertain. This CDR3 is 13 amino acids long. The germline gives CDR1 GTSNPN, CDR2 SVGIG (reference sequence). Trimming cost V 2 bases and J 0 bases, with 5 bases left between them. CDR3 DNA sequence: TGTGCCTGGAGTCAGTTCTCTGGAAACACCATATATTTT. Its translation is CAWSQFSGNTIYF.

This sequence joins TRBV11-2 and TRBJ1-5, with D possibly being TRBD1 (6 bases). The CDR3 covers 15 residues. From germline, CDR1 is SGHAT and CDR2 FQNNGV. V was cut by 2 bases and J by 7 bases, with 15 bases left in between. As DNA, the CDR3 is TGTGCCAGCAGCTTAACAGACGCCAGGGGCCAGCCCCAGCATTTT. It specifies CASSLTDARGQPQHF.

CDR3 coding DNA: TGCGCCAGCAGTTGGATGAACACTGAAGCTTTCTTT. Its protein is CASSWMNTEAFF. This chain joins TRBV4-1 and TRBJ1-1; D ambiguous. This CDR3 has 12 amino acids. Germline CDR1 and CDR2: MGHRA and YSYEKL. V was clipped by 6 bases and J by 0 bases, with 5 bases between them.

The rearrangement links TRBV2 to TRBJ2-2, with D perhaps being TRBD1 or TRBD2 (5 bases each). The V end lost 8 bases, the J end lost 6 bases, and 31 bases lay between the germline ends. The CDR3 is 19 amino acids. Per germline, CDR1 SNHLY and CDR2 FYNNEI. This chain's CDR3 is CASGALEDVSVWRPGELFF. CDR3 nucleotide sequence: TGTGCCAGCGGGGCACTCGAAGACGTTTCTGTTTGGAGGCCCGGGGAGCTGTTTTTT.

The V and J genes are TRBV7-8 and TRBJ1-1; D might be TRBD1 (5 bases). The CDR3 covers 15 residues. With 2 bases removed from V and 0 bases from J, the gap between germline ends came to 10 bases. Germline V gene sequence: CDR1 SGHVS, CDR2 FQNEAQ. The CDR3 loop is CASSLSLTVNTEAFF. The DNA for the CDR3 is TGTGCCAGCAGCTTATCCCTGACAGTGAACACTGAAGCTTTCTTT.

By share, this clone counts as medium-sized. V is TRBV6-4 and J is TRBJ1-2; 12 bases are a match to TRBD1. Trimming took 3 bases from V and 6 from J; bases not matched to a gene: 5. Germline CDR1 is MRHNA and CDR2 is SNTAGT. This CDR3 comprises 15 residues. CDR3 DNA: TGTGCCAGCAGTGAAGGGGACAGGGGGCGTAATGGCTACACCTTC. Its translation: CASSEGDRGRNGYTF.

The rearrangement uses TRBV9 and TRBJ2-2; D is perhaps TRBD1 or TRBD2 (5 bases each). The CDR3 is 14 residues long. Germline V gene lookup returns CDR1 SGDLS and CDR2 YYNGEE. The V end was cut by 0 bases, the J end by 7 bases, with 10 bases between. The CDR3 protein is CASSVGGIIGELFF. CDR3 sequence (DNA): TGTGCCAGCAGCGTAGGGGGGATTATCGGGGAGCTGTTTTTT.

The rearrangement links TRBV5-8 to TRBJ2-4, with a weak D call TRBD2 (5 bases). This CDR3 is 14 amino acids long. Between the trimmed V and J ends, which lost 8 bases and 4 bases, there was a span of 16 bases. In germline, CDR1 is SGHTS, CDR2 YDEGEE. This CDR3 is CASEGGSSKNIQYF. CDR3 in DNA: TGTGCCAGTGAAGGTGGGAGTTCTAAAAACATTCAGTACTTC.

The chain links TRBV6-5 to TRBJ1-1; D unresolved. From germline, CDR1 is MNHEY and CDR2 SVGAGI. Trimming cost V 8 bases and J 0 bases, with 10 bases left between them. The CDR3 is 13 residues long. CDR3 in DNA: TGTGCCAGCCGAACCCAGGTGAACACTGAAGCTTTCTTT. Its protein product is CASRTQVNTEAFF.

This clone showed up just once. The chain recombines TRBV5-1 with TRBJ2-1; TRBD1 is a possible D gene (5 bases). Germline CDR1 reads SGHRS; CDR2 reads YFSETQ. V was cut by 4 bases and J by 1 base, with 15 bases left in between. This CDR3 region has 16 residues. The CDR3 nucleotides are TGCGCCAGCAGCGGGGCCGGCGACAGTTCCTACAATGAGCAGTTCTTC. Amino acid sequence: CASSGAGDSSYNEQFF.

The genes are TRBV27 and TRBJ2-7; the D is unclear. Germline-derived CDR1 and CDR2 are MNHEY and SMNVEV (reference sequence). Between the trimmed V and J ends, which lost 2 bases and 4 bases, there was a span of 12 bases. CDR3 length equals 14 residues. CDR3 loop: CASSLVGELYEQYF. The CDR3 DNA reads TGTGCCAGCAGTTTAGTGGGCGAATTGTACGAGCAGTACTTC.